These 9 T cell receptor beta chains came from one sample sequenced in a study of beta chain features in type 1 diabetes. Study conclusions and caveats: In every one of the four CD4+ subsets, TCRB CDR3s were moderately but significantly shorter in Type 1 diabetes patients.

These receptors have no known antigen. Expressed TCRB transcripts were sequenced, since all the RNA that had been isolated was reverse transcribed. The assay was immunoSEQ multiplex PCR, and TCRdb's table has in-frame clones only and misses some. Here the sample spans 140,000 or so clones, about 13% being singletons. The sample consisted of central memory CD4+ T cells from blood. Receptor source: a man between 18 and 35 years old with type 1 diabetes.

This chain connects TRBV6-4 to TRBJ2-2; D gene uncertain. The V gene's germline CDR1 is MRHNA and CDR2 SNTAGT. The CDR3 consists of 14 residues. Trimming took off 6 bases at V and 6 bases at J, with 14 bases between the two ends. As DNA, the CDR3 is TGTGCCAGCAGCCCCAGCCCCACCCCCGGGGAGCTGTTTTTT. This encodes CASSPSPTPGELFF.

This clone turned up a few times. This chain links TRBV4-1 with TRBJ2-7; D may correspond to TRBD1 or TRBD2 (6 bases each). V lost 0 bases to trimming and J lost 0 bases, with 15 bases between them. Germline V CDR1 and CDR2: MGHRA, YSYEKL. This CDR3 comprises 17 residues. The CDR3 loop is CASSQEGAEGPSYEQYF. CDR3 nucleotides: TGCGCCAGCAGCCAAGAGGGGGCGGAGGGACCCTCCTACGAGCAGTACTTC.

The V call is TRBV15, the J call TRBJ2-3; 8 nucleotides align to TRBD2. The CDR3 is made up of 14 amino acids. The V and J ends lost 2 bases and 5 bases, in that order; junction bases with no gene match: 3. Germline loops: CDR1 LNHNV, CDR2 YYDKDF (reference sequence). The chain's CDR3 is CATSRLTSGDTQYF. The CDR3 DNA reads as TGTGCCACCAGCAGACTTACTAGCGGAGATACGCAGTATTTT.

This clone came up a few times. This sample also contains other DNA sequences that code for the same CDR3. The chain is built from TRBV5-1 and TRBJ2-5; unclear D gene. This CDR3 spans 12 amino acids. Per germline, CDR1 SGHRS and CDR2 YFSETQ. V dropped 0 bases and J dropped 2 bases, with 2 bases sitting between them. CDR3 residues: CASSLVQETQYF. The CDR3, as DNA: TGCGCCAGCAGCTTGGTTCAAGAGACCCAGTACTTC.

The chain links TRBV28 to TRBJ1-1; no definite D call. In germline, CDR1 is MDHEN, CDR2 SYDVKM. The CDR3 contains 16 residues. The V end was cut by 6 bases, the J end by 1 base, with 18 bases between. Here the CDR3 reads CASSRWAGSSNTEAFF. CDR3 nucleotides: TGTGCCAGCAGCCGATGGGCGGGCAGCTCGAACACTGAAGCTTTCTTT.

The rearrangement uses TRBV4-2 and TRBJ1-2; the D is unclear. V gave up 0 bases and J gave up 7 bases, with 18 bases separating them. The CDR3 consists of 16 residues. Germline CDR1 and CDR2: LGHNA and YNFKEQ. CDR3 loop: CASSQDLIVTLGGYTF. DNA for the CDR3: TGTGCCAGCAGCCAAGATCTGATAGTCACCTTGGGTGGCTACACCTTC.

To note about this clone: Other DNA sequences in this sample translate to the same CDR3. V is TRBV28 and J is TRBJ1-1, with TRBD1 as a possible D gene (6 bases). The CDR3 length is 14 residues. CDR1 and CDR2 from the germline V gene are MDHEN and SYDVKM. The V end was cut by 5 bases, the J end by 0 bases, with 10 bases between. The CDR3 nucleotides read TGTGCCAGCAGTCGGACAGAACTGAACACTGAAGCTTTCTTT. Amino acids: CASSRTELNTEAFF.

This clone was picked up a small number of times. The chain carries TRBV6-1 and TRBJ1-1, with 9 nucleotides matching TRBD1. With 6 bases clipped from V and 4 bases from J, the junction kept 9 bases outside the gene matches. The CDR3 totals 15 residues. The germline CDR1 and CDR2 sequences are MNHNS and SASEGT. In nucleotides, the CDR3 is TGTGCCAGCAGGATACAGGGGGCTGGTCGCACTGAAGCTTTCTTT. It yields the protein CASRIQGAGRTEAFF.

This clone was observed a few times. The CDR3: CASSTGTSGGAHEQYF. As DNA, the CDR3 is TGTGCCAGTAGTACCGGAACTAGCGGGGGGGCCCACGAGCAGTACTTC. The V call is TRBV19, the J call TRBJ2-7; the match to TRBD2 covers 13 bases. V lost 4 bases, J lost 5 bases, and 8 bases stayed unmatched. The CDR3 covers 16 residues. CDR1 and CDR2 from the germline V gene are LNHDA and SQIVND (reference sequence).